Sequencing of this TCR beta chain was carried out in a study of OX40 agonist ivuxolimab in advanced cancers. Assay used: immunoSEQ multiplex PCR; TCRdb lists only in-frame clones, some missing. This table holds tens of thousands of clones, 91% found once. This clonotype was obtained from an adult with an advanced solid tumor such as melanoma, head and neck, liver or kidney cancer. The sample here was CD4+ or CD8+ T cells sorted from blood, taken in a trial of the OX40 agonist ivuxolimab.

The CDR3 loop reads CASSPGLAGPQDEQFF. The CDR3 nucleotides read TGTGCCAGCAGCCCTGGACTAGCGGGACCTCAGGATGAGCAGTTCTTC. The chain couples TRBV11-3 to TRBJ2-1, with TRBD2 matching 12 bases. With 5 bases clipped from V and 8 bases from J, the junction kept 10 bases outside the gene matches. Germline assignment: CDR1 SGHNT and CDR2 YENEEA. The CDR3 spans 16 residues.